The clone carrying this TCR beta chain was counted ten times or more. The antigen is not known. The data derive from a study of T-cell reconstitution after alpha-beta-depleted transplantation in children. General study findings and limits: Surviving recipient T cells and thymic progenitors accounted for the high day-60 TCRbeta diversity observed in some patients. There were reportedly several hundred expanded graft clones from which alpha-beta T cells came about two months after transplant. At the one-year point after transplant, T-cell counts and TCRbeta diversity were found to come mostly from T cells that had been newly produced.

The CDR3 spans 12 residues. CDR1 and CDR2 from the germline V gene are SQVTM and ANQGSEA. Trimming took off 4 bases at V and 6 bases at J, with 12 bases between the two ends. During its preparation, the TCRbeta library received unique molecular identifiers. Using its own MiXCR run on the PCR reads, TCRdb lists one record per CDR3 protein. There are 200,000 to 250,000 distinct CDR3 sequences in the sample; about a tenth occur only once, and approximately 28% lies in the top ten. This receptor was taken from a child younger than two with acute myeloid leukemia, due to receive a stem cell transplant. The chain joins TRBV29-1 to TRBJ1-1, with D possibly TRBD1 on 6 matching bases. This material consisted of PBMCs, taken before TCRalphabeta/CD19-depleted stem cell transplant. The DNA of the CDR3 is TGCAGCGTTGGCGGGGGGACACCTGAAGCTTTCTTT. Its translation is CSVGGGTPEAFF.